This record looks at one T cell receptor (beta chain) sequence and its context. Its target is unknown. This record belongs to a study of T cells after yellow fever vaccination. General observations from the study: The bulk population could contribute abundant contaminating clonotypes to FACS-sorted repertoires. Re-detected after boosting: most primary clones, approximately 97% of CD4 and about 89% of CD8.

The CDR3 totals 17 residues. Germline loops: CDR1 MNHEY, CDR2 SVGAGI. Trimming cost V 6 bases and J 4 bases, with 23 bases left between them. The 5'RACE template-switching step produced TCR cDNA and added a universal primer site and UMIs. MiXCR, run by TCRdb on the 5' RACE reads, gives a single entry per CDR3 protein. The data contain about 160,000 distinct CDR3 sequences, around 8.5% of them seen just once; the ten biggest clones take up roughly 36%. Sequenced here: CD8+ T cells sorted from PBMCs, sampled 45 days after the yellow fever booster vaccination. This clonotype was obtained from a man younger than 35 who received the YFV17D yellow fever vaccine. The rearrangement joins TRBV6-5 to TRBJ2-3; D may match TRBD1 or TRBD2 (6 bases each). This CDR3 reads CASRRGPGLTNADTQYF. CDR3 DNA sequence: TGTGCCAGCAGACGGGGGCCGGGATTGACTAACGCAGATACGCAGTATTTT.